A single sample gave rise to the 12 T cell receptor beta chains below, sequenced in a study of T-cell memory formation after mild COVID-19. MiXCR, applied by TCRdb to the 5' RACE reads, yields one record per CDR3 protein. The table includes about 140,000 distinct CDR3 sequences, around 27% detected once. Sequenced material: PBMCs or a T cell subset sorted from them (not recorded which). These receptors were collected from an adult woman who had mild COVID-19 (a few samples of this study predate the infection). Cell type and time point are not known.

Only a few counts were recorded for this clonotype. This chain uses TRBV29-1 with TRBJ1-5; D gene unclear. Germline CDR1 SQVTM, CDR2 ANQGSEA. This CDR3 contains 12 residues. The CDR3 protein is CIPHQRDQPQHF. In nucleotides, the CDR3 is TGCATCCCCCACCAGAGGGATCAGCCCCAGCATTTT. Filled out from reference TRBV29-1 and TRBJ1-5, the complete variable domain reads SAVISQKPSRDICQRGTSLTIQCQVDSQVTMMFWYRQQPGQSLTLIATANQGSEATYESGFVIDKFPISRPNLTFSTLTVSNMSPEDSSIYLCIPHQRDQPQHFGDGTRLSIL.

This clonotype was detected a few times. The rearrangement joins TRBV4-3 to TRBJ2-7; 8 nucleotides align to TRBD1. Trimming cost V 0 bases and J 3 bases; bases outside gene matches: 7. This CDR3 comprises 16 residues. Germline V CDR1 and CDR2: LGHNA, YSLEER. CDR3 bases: TGCGCCAGCAGCCAAGATCAGGACAGGGAGCTCTACGAGCAGTACTTC. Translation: CASSQDQDRELYEQYF.

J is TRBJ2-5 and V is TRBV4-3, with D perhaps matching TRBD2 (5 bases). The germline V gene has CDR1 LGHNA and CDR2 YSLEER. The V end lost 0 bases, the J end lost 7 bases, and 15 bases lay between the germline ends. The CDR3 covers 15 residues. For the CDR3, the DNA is TGCGCCAGCAGCCAAGATAAGGAGTTGAGGGCGACCCAGTACTTC. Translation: CASSQDKELRATQYF.

This CDR3 is CASSSNRQGGNQPQHF. CDR3 in DNA: TGTGCCAGCAGTTCCAACCGACAGGGCGGGAATCAGCCCCAGCATTTT. V gene TRBV27 combines with J gene TRBJ1-5; 7 bases are shared with TRBD1. There are 16 residues in the CDR3. The V and J ends lost 4 bases and 4 bases, in that order; junction bases with no gene match: 10. Germline-derived CDR1 and CDR2 are MNHEY and SMNVEV (reference sequence).

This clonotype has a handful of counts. The CDR3, as DNA: TGTGCCAGCAGTCCACAGGGACCGGGCTATGGCTACACCTTC. Translating it yields CASSPQGPGYGYTF. The chain links TRBV6-6 to TRBJ1-2, with a weak D call TRBD1 (6 bases). Germline CDR1 is MNHNY and CDR2 is SVGAGI (reference sequence). V lost 5 bases, J lost 4 bases, and 14 bases lay in between. The CDR3 contains 14 residues.

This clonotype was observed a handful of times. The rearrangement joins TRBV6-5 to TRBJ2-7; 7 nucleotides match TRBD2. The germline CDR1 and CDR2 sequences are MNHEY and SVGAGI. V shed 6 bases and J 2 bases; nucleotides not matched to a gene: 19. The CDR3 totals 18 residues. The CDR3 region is CASSPRRPQAGTTYEQYF. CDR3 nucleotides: TGTGCCAGCAGCCCACGCCGCCCTCAAGCGGGAACCACCTACGAGCAGTACTTC.

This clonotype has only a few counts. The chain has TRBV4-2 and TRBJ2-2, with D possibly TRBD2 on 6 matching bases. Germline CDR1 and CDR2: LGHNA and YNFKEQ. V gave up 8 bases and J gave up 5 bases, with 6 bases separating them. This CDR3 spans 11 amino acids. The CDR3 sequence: CASGGTGELFF. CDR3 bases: TGTGCCAGCGGGGGGACCGGGGAGCTGTTTTTT.

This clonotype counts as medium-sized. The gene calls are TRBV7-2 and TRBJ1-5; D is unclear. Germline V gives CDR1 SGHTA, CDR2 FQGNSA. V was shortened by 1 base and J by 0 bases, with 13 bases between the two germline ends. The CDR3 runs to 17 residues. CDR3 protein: CASSLGVDRYSNQPQHF. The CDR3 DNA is TGTGCCAGCAGCTTAGGAGTGGACCGTTATAGCAATCAGCCCCAGCATTTT.

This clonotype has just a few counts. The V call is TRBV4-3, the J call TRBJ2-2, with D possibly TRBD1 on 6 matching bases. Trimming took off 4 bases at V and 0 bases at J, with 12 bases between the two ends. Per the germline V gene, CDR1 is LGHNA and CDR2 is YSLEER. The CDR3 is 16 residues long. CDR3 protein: CASSPGAAANTGELFF. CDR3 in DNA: TGCGCCAGCAGCCCAGGGGCTGCAGCGAACACCGGGGAGCTGTTTTTT.

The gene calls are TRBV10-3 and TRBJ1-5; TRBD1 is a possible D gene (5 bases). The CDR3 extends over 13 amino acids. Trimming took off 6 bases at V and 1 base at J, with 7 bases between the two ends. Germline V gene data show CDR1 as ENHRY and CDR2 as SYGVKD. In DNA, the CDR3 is TGTGCCATCAGGGGGGGAAGCAATCAGCCCCAGCATTTT. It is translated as CAIRGGSNQPQHF.

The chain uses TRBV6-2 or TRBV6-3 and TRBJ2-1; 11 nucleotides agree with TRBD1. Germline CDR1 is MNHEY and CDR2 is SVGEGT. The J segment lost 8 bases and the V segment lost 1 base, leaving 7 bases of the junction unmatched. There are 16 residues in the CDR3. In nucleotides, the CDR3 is TGTGCCAGCAGTTACTGGGACAGGGGGAGGGACGATGAGCAGTTCTTC. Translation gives CASSYWDRGRDDEQFF.

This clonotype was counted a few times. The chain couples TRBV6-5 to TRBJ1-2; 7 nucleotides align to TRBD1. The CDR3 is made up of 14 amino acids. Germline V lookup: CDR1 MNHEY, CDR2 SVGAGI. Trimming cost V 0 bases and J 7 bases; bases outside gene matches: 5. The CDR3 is CASSYSDRVGGYTF. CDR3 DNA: TGTGCCAGCAGTTACTCCGACAGGGTGGGTGGCTACACCTTC.